The source of this T cell receptor beta chain is a study of blood T cell repertoires in COVID-19. V shed 1 base and J 0 bases; nucleotides not matched to a gene: 14. Germline V gene lookup returns CDR1 LNHDA and CDR2 SQIVND (reference sequence). The CDR3 length is 21 residues. Clones were read by immunoSEQ multiplex PCR, and TCRdb kept only the in-frame ones, dropping some. The sample contains 300,000 to 450,000 clones, approximately 89% of which appear only once. Recovered status applied to Cohort 3 donors who had two consecutive negative PCRs. It also applied to those with clearance or with symptom resolution.

The chain is built from TRBV19 and TRBJ2-2, with TRBD2 identical over 10 bases. Sequenced material: PBMCs or T cells enriched from blood (not recorded which). This clonotype was obtained from a man aged 25 to 45 who had recovered from COVID-19. CDR3 in amino acids: CASSIGISKRGGRANTGELFF. The CDR3 nucleotides are TGTGCCAGTAGTATAGGCATCTCCAAGCGGGGGGGCCGGGCGAACACCGGGGAGCTGTTTTTT.